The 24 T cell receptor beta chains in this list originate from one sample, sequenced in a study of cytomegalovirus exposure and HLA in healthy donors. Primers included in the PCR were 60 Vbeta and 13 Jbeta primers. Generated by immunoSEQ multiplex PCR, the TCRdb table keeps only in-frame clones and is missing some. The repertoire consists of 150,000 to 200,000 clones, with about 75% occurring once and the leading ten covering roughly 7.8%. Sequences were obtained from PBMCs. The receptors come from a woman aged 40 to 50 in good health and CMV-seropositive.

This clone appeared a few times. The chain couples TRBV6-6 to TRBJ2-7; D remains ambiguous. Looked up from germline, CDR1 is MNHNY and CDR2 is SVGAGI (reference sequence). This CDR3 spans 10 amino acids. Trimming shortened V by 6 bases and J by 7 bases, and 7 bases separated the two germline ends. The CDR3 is CASREEEQYF. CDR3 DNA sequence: TGTGCCAGCAGAGAGGAGGAGCAGTACTTC.

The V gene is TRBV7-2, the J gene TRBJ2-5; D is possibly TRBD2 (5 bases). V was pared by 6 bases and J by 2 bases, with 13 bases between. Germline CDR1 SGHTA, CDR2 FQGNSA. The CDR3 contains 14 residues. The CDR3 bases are TGTGCCAGCAGTCGAGACTACAATCAAGAGACCCAGTACTTC. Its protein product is CASSRDYNQETQYF.

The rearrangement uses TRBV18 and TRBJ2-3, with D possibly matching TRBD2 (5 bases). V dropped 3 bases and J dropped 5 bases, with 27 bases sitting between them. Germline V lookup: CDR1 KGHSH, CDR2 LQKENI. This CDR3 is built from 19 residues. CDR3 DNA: TGTGCCAGCTCACCTCAATTGTTCGGTAGGACTCGGCCTGGAGATACGCAGTATTTT. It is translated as CASSPQLFGRTRPGDTQYF.

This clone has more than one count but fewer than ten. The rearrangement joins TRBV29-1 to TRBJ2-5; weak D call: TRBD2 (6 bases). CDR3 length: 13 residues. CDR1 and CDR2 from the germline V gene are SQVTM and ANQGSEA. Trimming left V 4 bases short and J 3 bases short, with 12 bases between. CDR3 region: CSVGFGGEETQYF. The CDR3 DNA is TGCAGCGTTGGGTTCGGAGGGGAAGAGACCCAGTACTTC.

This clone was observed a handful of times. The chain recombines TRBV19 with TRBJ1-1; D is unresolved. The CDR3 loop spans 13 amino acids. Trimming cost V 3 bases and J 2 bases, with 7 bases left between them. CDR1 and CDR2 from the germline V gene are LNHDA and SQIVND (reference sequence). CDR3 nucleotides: TGTGCCAGTAGTATGCGAATTAACACTGAAGCTTTCTTT. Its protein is CASSMRINTEAFF.

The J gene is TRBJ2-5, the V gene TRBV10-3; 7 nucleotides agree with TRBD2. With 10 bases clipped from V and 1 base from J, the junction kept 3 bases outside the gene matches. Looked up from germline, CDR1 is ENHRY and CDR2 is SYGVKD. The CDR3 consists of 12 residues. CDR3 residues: CATREVQETQYF. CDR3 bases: TGTGCCACTCGGGAGGTCCAAGAGACCCAGTACTTC.

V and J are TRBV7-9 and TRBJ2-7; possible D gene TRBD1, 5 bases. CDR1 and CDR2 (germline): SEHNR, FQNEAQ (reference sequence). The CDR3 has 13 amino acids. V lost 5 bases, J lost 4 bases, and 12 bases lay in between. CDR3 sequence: CASSPGHTYEQYF. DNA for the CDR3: TGTGCCAGCAGCCCTGGACATACTTACGAGCAGTACTTC.

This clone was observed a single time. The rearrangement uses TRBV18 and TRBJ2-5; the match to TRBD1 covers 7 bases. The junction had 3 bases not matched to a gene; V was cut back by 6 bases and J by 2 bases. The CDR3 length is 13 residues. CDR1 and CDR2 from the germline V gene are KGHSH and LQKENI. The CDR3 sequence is CASSKTGQETQYF. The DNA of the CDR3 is TGTGCCAGCTCTAAGACAGGGCAAGAGACCCAGTACTTC.

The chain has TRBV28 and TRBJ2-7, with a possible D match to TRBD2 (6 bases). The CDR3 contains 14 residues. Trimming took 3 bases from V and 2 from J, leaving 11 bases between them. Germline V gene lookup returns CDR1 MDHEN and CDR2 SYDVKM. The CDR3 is CASSFTGDTYEQYF. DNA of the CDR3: TGTGCCAGCAGTTTCACGGGGGATACCTACGAGCAGTACTTC.

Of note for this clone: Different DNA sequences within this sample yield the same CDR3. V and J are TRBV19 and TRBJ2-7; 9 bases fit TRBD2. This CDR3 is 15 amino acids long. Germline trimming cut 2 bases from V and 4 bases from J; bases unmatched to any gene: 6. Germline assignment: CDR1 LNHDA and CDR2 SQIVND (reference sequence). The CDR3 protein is CASSIQAGGRYEQYF. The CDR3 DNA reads TGTGCCAGTAGTATACAAGCGGGAGGACGGTACGAGCAGTACTTC.

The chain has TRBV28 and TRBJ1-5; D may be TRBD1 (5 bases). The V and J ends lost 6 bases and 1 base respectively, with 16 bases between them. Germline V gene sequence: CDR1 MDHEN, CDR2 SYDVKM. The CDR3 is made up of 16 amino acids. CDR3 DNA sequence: TGTGCCAGCAGCTATAGACAGAACTGGAGCAATCAGCCCCAGCATTTT. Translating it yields CASSYRQNWSNQPQHF. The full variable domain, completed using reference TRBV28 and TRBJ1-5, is DVKVTQSSRYLVKRTGEKVFLECVQDMDHENMFWYRQDPGLGLRLIYFSYDVKMKEKGDIPEGYSVSREKKERFSLILESASTNQTSMYLCASSYRQNWSNQPQHFGDGTRLSIL.

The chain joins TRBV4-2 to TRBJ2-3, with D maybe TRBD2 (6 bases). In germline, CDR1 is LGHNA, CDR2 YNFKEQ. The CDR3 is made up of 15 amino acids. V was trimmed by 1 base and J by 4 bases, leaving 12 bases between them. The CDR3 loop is CASSQVGSYSDTQYF. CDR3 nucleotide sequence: TGTGCCAGCAGCCAAGTCGGGAGTTACTCAGATACGCAGTATTTT.

The chain's CDR3 is CASSPPGSGNTIYF. CDR3 in DNA: TGTGCCAGCTCACCGCCAGGCTCTGGAAACACCATATATTTT. This chain joins TRBV18 and TRBJ1-3; D gene uncertain. V was cut by 3 bases and J by 0 bases, with 6 bases left in between. Germline V gene sequence: CDR1 KGHSH, CDR2 LQKENI. The CDR3 consists of 14 residues.

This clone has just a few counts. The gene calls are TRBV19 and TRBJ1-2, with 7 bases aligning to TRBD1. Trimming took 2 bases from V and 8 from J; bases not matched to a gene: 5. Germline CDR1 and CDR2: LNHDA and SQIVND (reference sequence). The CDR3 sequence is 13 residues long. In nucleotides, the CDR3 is TGTGCCAGTAGTATAACAGGGGTGCGAGGCTACACCTTC. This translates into CASSITGVRGYTF.

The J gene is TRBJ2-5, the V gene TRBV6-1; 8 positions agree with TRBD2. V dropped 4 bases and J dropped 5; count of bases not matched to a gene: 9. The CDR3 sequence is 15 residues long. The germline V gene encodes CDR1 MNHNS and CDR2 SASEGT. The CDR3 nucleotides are TGTGCCAGCAGTGTAAGTAGCGGGAATAATGAGACCCAGTACTTC. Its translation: CASSVSSGNNETQYF.

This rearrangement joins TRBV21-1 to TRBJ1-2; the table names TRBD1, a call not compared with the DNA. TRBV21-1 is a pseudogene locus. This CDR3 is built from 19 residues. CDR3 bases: TGTGCCAGCAGCAAAGCATGGATTGGGACAGAACTTTCGAACTATGGCTACACCTTC. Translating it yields CASSKAWIGTELSNYGYTF.

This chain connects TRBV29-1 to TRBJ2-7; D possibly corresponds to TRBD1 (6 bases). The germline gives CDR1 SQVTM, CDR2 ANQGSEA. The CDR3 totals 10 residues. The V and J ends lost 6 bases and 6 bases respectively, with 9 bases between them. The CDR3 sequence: CSVRGGEQYF. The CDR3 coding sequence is TGCAGCGTCCGAGGGGGCGAGCAGTACTTC.

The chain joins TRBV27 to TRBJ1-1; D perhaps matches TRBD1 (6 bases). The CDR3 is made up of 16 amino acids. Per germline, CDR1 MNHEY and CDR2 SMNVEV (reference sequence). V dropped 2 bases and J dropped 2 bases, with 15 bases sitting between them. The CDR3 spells CASSLRGGRANTEAFF. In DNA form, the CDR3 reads TGTGCCAGCAGTTTAAGGGGGGGCAGGGCCAACACTGAAGCTTTCTTT.

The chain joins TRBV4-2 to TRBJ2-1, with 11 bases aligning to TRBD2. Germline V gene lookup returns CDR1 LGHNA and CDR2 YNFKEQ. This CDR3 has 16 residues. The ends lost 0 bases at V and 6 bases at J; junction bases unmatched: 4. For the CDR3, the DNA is TGTGCCAGCAGCCAAGATCTAGCGGGAGGCCTCAATGAGCAGTTCTTC. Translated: CASSQDLAGGLNEQFF.

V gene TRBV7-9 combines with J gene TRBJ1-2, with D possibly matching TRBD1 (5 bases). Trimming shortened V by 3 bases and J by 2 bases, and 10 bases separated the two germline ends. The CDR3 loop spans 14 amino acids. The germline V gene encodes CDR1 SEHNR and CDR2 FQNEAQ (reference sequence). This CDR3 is CASSLGDLNYGYTF. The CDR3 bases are TGTGCCAGCAGCTTGGGGGACTTAAACTATGGCTACACCTTC.

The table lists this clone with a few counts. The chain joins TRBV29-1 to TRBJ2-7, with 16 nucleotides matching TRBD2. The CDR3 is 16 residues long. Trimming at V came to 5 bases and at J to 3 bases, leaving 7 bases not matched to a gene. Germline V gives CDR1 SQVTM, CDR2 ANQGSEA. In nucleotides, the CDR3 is TGCAGCGTTATTGGGACTAGCGGGAGGGCCTTCTACGAGCAGTACTTC. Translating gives CSVIGTSGRAFYEQYF.

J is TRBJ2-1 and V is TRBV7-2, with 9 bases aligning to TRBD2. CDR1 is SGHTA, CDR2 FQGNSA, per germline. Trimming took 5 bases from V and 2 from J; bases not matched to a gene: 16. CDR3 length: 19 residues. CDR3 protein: CASSKLPGGLAGAYNEQFF. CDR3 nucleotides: TGTGCCAGCAGCAAGCTCCCGGGGGGATTAGCGGGAGCCTACAATGAGCAGTTCTTC.

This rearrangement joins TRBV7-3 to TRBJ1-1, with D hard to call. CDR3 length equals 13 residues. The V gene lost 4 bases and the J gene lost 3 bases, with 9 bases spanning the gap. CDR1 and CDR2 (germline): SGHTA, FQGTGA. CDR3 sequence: CASSSQRYTEAFF. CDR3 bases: TGTGCCAGCAGCTCGCAGCGTTACACTGAAGCTTTCTTT.

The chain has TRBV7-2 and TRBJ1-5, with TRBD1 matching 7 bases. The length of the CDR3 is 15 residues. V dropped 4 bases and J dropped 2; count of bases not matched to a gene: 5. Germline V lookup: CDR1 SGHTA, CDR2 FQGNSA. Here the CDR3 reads CASSSQGMGNQPQHF. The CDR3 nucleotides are TGTGCCAGCAGCTCACAGGGGATGGGCAATCAGCCCCAGCATTTT.